A single sample gave rise to the 10 T cell receptor beta chains below, sequenced in a study of shared clonotypes between healthy human individuals. The data were produced by immunoSEQ multiplex PCR, yet TCRdb's version contains in-frame clones alone and is incomplete. The profile covers around 550,000 clones, with 90% to 96% appearing a single time and approximately 0.06% taken by the ten largest. Source material: naive CD4+ T cells sorted from blood. Stated subset: CD45RA+ positively selected. The receptors derive from a woman aged 30 to 39 in good health.

Here the CDR3 reads CASSGATDTQYF. The CDR3, as DNA: TGTGCCAGCAGTGGGGCCACAGATACGCAGTATTTT. The genes are TRBV25-1 and TRBJ2-3, with D unclear. The CDR3 spans 12 residues. Per germline, CDR1 MGHDK and CDR2 SYGVNS. Between the trimmed V and J ends, which lost 4 bases and 2 bases, there was a span of 4 bases.

In regard to this clone: This CDR3 is also generated by other DNA sequences in the sample. The V gene is TRBV6-5, the J gene TRBJ2-1, with D uncertain. Germline V gene lookup returns CDR1 MNHEY and CDR2 SVGAGI. The CDR3 contains 15 residues. V was cut by 5 bases and J by 0 bases, with 11 bases left in between. The CDR3 reads CASSTDRSSYNEQFF. Written as DNA, the CDR3 is TGTGCCAGCAGTACGGACCGAAGCTCCTACAATGAGCAGTTCTTC.

The chain links TRBV20-1 to TRBJ2-7; D not certain. The CDR3 totals 11 residues. Germline V gives CDR1 DFQATT, CDR2 SNEGSKA (reference sequence). V lost 7 bases, J lost 3 bases, and 10 bases lay in between. The CDR3 coding sequence is TGCAGTGGGTTCGGTGACTACGAGCAGTACTTC. As protein: CSGFGDYEQYF.

The chain uses TRBV19 and TRBJ2-7; 7 bases map to TRBD1. The CDR3 totals 13 residues. V shed 4 bases, J shed 3 bases, and the junction held 3 bases outside the gene matches. Germline V gives CDR1 LNHDA, CDR2 SQIVND (reference sequence). As DNA, the CDR3 is TGTGCCAGTAGTACCGGGACAGACTACGAGCAGTACTTC. The encoded protein is CASSTGTDYEQYF.

The chain employs TRBV19 and TRBJ1-4; D not certain. Per the germline V gene, CDR1 is LNHDA and CDR2 is SQIVND (reference sequence). The CDR3 spans 11 residues. V gave up 3 bases and J gave up 7 bases, with 3 bases separating them. The CDR3 sequence: CASSMGEKLFF. The CDR3 coding sequence is TGTGCCAGTAGTATGGGTGAAAAACTGTTTTTT. The full variable domain, completed using reference TRBV19 and TRBJ1-4, is DGGITQSPKYLFRKEGQNVTLSCEQNLNHDAMYWYRQDPGQGLRLIYYSQIVNDFQKGDIAEGYSVSREKKESFPLTVTSAQKNPTAFYLCASSMGEKLFFGSGTQLSVL.

V and J are TRBV11-2 and TRBJ1-1, with D uncertain. The CDR3 runs 13 residues. Per the germline V gene, CDR1 is SGHAT and CDR2 is FQNNGV. Trimming removed 0 bases from V and 3 bases from J, with 5 bases in between. This CDR3 is CASSLEVYTEAFF. DNA for the CDR3: TGTGCCAGCAGCTTAGAGGTATACACTGAAGCTTTCTTT. The full variable domain, completed using reference TRBV11-2 and TRBJ1-1, is EAGVAQSPRYKIIEKRQSVAFWCNPISGHATLYWYQQILGQGPKLLIQFQNNGVVDDSQLPKDRFSAERLKGVDSTLKIQPAKLEDSAVYLCASSLEVYTEAFFGQGTRLTVV.

In its sample, this clone was seen once. The rearrangement joins TRBV21-1 to TRBJ2-5. TRBJ2-7 matches the DNA end more closely, so the J call is doubtful. TRBV21-1 is marked as a pseudogene. This CDR3 region has 17 residues. The CDR3 sequence is CASSKALELWDGNEQYF. In DNA form, the CDR3 reads TGTGCCAGCAGCAAAGCGCTCGAGCTTTGGGACGGCAACGAGCAGTACTTC.

V gene TRBV7-7 combines with J gene TRBJ1-1, with D possibly being TRBD1 (6 bases). The V gene lost 3 bases and the J gene lost 4 bases, with 9 bases spanning the gap. This CDR3 comprises 13 residues. Germline CDR1 is SSHAT and CDR2 is FNYEAQ (reference sequence). Written as DNA, the CDR3 is TGTGCCAGCAGCTTGGGGGCAAGCACTGAAGCTTTCTTT. It is translated as CASSLGASTEAFF. The whole variable domain, remainder taken from reference TRBV7-7 and TRBJ1-1, is GAGVSQSPRYKVTKRGQDVTLRCDPISSHATLYWYQQALGQGPEFLTYFNYEAQPDKSGLPSDRFSAERPEGSISTLTIQRTEQRDSAMYRCASSLGASTEAFFGQGTRLTVV.

This clone was recorded once. In the same sample, other DNA sequences code for this CDR3. The chain carries TRBV18 and TRBJ2-7; D gene ambiguous. V was trimmed by 3 bases and J by 2 bases, leaving 8 bases between them. CDR1 KGHSH and CDR2 LQKENI come from the germline V gene. CDR3 length: 13 amino acids. In nucleotides, the CDR3 is TGTGCCAGCTCACCGGGCACCACCTACGAGCAGTACTTC. This translates into CASSPGTTYEQYF.

This chain joins TRBV7-8 and TRBJ1-1; D remains unclear. Germline-derived CDR1 and CDR2 are SGHVS and FQNEAQ. The V and J ends lost 2 bases and 0 bases respectively, with 13 bases between them. This CDR3 region has 16 residues. CDR3 sequence reads: CASSLMNRIMNTEAFF. The CDR3 DNA sequence: TGTGCCAGCAGCTTAATGAACAGAATCATGAACACTGAAGCTTTCTTT.